Listed below are T cell receptor beta chains from one sample, sequenced in a study of T cell repertoires in cytomegalovirus infection. These TCRs' antigens remain unknown. MiXCR, run by TCRdb on the reads, gives a single entry per CDR3 protein. In the table there are about 69,000 distinct CDR3 sequences, 25% to 30% of which are singletons. The specimen comprised CD8+ T cells from cultured PBMCs, sampled from culture after CMV antigen stimulation. These receptors all come from a human donor in good health (CMV status not recorded). Some clones in this sample may be carry-over from other donors' samples. Each CDR3 is given with its conserved first and last residue. The D gene is left open where the match is weak. Size tells how often a clone was seen (once, few, many) or the class of an expanded clone, and some rows leave it out.

cdr3_aa cdr3_nt clone_size d_call j_call v_call
CASSPRQGEYEQYF TGTGCCAGCTCACCACGGCAGGGGGAATACGAGCAGTACTTC - TRBD1 TRBJ2-7 TRBV18
CASSYAGAGGDIQYF TGTGCCAGCAGTTACGCGGGAGCCGGGGGGGACATTCAGTACTTC few TRBD2 TRBJ2-4 TRBV6-5
CASSQGGTEAYEQYF TGTGCCAGCAGCCAAGGAGGCACCGAAGCCTACGAGCAGTACTTC - - TRBJ2-7 TRBV4-2
CASSLGRTYNEQFF TGTGCCAGCAGCTTAGGACGGACCTACAATGAGCAGTTCTTC many - TRBJ2-1 TRBV11-2
CASSLSFSLHQETQYF TGTGCCAGCAGCTTAAGCTTCAGTCTACACCAAGAGACCCAGTACTTC many - TRBJ2-5 TRBV7-9
CASSQDISQAEAFF TGCGCCAGCAGCCAAGACATCAGCCAGGCTGAAGCTTTCTTT - - TRBJ1-1 TRBV4-1
CASSSSTDTQYF TGTGCCAGCAGCTCTAGCACAGATACGCAGTATTTT many - TRBJ2-3 TRBV7-2
CASSPRTGEDTEAFF TGTGCCAGCAGTCCCAGGACAGGGGAGGACACTGAAGCTTTCTTT - TRBD1 TRBJ1-1 TRBV12-3/TRBV12-4
CASSLTSGRPDTQYF TGTGCCAGCAGCTTGACTAGCGGGAGACCAGATACGCAGTATTTT few TRBD2 TRBJ2-3 TRBV7-8
CASRGGAYNEQFF TGTGCCAGCAGAGGGGGGGCCTACAATGAGCAGTTCTTC few - TRBJ2-1 TRBV7-2
CASSYSRIGELFF TGTGCCAGCAGTTACTCCCGCATCGGGGAGCTGTTTTTT - - TRBJ2-2 TRBV6-5
CASSQAGTFNEQFF TGTGCCAGCAGCCAAGCCGGCACCTTTAATGAGCAGTTCTTC many - TRBJ2-1 TRBV3-1
CASSASSGGYNEQFF TGTGCCAGCAGCGCCAGTAGCGGGGGATACAATGAGCAGTTCTTC few TRBD2 TRBJ2-1 TRBV9
CSARKGWGGSETQYF TGCAGTGCTAGAAAGGGGTGGGGGGGCTCAGAGACCCAGTACTTC few - TRBJ2-5 TRBV20-1
CATNGRGSYEQYF TGTGCCACCAACGGCAGGGGTTCATACGAGCAGTACTTC many - TRBJ2-7 TRBV19
CASSEAPGGTQYF TGTGCCAGCAGTGAAGCCCCGGGCGGGACCCAGTACTTC few - TRBJ2-5 TRBV2
CASSVVAGGRISYNEQFF TGTGCCAGCAGCGTAGTAGCGGGGGGCCGGATCTCCTACAATGAGCAGTTCTTC - TRBD2 TRBJ2-1 TRBV9
CASRRTGTDTQYF TGTGCCAGCAGAAGGACAGGCACAGATACGCAGTATTTT many - TRBJ2-3 TRBV27
CASSFFTSGRGDTQYF TGTGCCAGCAGTTTTTTCACTAGCGGTCGGGGGGATACGCAGTATTTT - TRBD2 TRBJ2-3 TRBV27
CASRLFPYEQYF TGTGCCAGCAGATTGTTCCCCTACGAGCAGTACTTC few - TRBJ2-7 TRBV12-3/TRBV12-4
CASSQDGRWEGVRNQPQHF TGTGCCAGCAGCCAAGATGGAAGGTGGGAGGGTGTGCGCAATCAGCCCCAGCATTTT once - TRBJ1-5 TRBV3-1
CASSVARQEINTGELFF TGTGCCAGCAGCGTAGCCCGACAGGAGATTAACACCGGGGAGCTGTTTTTT - - TRBJ2-2 TRBV7-6
CASSQERANSYEQYF TGTGCCAGCAGCCAAGAGCGGGCTAACTCCTACGAGCAGTACTTC many - TRBJ2-7 TRBV4-2
CASSATRTSGSLNTGELFF TGTGCCAGCAGTGCAACCCGGACTAGCGGGAGCCTTAACACCGGGGAGCTGTTTTTT many TRBD2 TRBJ2-2 TRBV6-1
CATSAGLQETQYF TGTGCCACCAGCGCGGGACTACAAGAGACCCAGTACTTC once TRBD2 TRBJ2-5 TRBV15
CASSLGAGTYEQYF TGTGCCAGCAGCTTAGGCGCAGGAACCTACGAGCAGTACTTC - - TRBJ2-7 TRBV11-3
CSARERGGYNEQFF TGCAGTGCCCGCGAAAGGGGGGGGTACAATGAGCAGTTCTTC few - TRBJ2-1 TRBV20-1
CASSLRTGDSPLHF TGTGCCAGCAGCCTACGCACAGGGGATTCACCCCTCCACTTT few TRBD1 TRBJ1-6 TRBV5-4
CASRPTGSLEKLFF TGTGCCAGCAGGCCGACAGGGAGTCTTGAAAAACTGTTTTTT few TRBD1 TRBJ1-4 TRBV27
CASSLDGTRGYTF TGTGCCAGCAGTTTAGACGGGACGCGGGGCTACACCTTC - - TRBJ1-2 TRBV27
CASSLGQGGPDTQYF TGTGCCAGCAGCCTCGGACAGGGAGGGCCAGATACGCAGTATTTT many - TRBJ2-3 TRBV11-2
CASSTRTSGISNEQFF TGTGCCAGCAGCACCCGGACTAGCGGGATCAGCAATGAGCAGTTCTTC - TRBD2 TRBJ2-1 TRBV9
CASSPGVGTDTQYF TGTGCCAGCAGCCCTGGGGTAGGCACAGATACGCAGTATTTT - - TRBJ2-3 TRBV7-3
CASSDPRGAFF TGTGCCAGCAGTGATCCTCGAGGCGCTTTCTTT many - TRBJ1-1 TRBV6-1
CASSHDQSGTVNSEQFF TGTGCCAGCAGCCACGACCAATCCGGGACCGTCAATTCTGAGCAGTTCTTC few - TRBJ2-1 TRBV12-3/TRBV12-4
CASSEASGYEAFF TGTGCCAGCAGTGAAGCGTCTGGTTATGAAGCTTTCTTT - - TRBJ1-1 TRBV6-1
CARSLGTGANYGYTF TGTGCCAGGAGCTTAGGTACCGGAGCTAACTATGGCTACACCTTC - - TRBJ1-2 TRBV7-6
CSARGSGSYEQYF TGCAGTGCTAGGGGAAGCGGCTCCTACGAGCAGTACTTC - - TRBJ2-7 TRBV20-1
CASSLGQGRNQPQHF TGTGCCAGCAGCTTAGGACAGGGGCGCAATCAGCCCCAGCATTTT - TRBD1 TRBJ1-5 TRBV7-9
CASSLVQGATEAFF TGTGCCAGCAGCTTAGTCCAGGGGGCGACTGAAGCTTTCTTT few TRBD1 TRBJ1-1 TRBV7-9
CASSLAGYDTEAFF TGCGCCAGCAGCTTGGCAGGGTACGACACTGAAGCTTTCTTT few - TRBJ1-1 TRBV5-1
CASSDRGVDTGELFF TGTGCCAGCAGCGACAGGGGCGTGGACACCGGGGAGCTGTTTTTT - TRBD1 TRBJ2-2 TRBV6-2/TRBV6-3
CASSASGASLFTGELFF TGTGCCAGCAGCGCGTCTGGGGCTAGTTTGTTCACCGGGGAGCTGTTTTTT - - TRBJ2-2 TRBV9
CASSLGGSGRAFF TGTGCCAGCAGCTTAGGTGGGTCAGGGCGAGCTTTCTTT many - TRBJ1-1 TRBV7-2
CASSPLRISDGTGAVNYGYTF TGTGCCAGCTCACCCCTACGAATCTCCGATGGGACAGGGGCCGTTAACTATGGCTACACCTTC many TRBD1 TRBJ1-2 TRBV18
CASSPGTDNQPQHF TGTGCCAGCAGCCCCGGGACGGACAATCAGCCCCAGCATTTT few - TRBJ1-5 TRBV9
CASSQGQGDYEQYF TGTGCCAGCAGCCAAGGACAGGGGGACTACGAGCAGTACTTC few TRBD1 TRBJ2-7 TRBV4-2
CASSLAGTSGPYNEQFF TGTGCCAGCAGCTTAGCTGGGACTAGCGGGCCCTACAATGAGCAGTTCTTC many TRBD2 TRBJ2-1 TRBV7-2
CSVGRLASRNEQFF TGCAGCGTTGGTCGACTAGCGAGCCGCAATGAGCAGTTCTTC - TRBD2 TRBJ2-1 TRBV29-1
CASSPPNRGNTEAFF TGTGCCAGCAGCCCGCCCAACAGGGGTAACACTGAAGCTTTCTTT - TRBD1 TRBJ1-1 TRBV7-4
CASKGREDTGELFF TGTGCCAGCAAGGGCCGCGAGGACACCGGGGAGCTGTTTTTT few - TRBJ2-2 TRBV28
CASSLQGQGGNQTQHF TGTGCCAGCAGCTTACAGGGCCAGGGGGGCAATCAGACCCAGCATTTT - TRBD1 TRBJ1-5 TRBV7-2
CASSSELVYSYNEQFF TGTGCCAGCAGCTCAGAACTAGTGTACAGCTACAATGAGCAGTTCTTC many - TRBJ2-1 TRBV6-2/TRBV6-3
CASSLSEAGGVGTDTQYF TGTGCCAGCAGCTTGTCCGAGGCAGGGGGCGTTGGGACAGATACGCAGTATTTT many TRBD1 TRBJ2-3 TRBV5-6
CASRKKGLAAYEQYF TGTGCCAGCAGAAAGAAGGGACTAGCCGCCTACGAGCAGTACTTC once TRBD2 TRBJ2-7 TRBV6-8